This T cell receptor (beta chain) appears in the sequencing data of a study of cytomegalovirus exposure and HLA in healthy donors. Overall study: Unique TCRs from HLA-typed donors, 80 million to 90 million of them, were held in an early data release. Study outcomes and limitations: Compared with the roughly 700-donor mean, an Asian-associated ancestry cluster reportedly had fewer N-insertions, according to a later analysis.

The PCR used 60 Vbeta and 13 Jbeta primers. This table comes from immunoSEQ multiplex PCR, and its TCRdb copy is limited to in-frame clones, with some not included. The sample totals approximately 51,000 clones. Concerning this clone: Its antigen is currently unknown.

Germline V gives CDR1 MNHEY, CDR2 SMNVEV (reference sequence). Germline trimming cut 0 bases from V and 8 bases from J; bases unmatched to any gene: 7. The CDR3 runs 16 residues. Sequences were obtained from PBMCs. This receptor was identified in a man in his forties in good health and CMV-seropositive. V gene TRBV27 combines with J gene TRBJ1-2, with TRBD1 identical over 12 bases. As DNA, the CDR3 is TGTGCCAGCAGTTTATCGTGGGGACAGGGGGCGCAAGGCTACACCTTC. Translated: CASSLSWGQGAQGYTF.